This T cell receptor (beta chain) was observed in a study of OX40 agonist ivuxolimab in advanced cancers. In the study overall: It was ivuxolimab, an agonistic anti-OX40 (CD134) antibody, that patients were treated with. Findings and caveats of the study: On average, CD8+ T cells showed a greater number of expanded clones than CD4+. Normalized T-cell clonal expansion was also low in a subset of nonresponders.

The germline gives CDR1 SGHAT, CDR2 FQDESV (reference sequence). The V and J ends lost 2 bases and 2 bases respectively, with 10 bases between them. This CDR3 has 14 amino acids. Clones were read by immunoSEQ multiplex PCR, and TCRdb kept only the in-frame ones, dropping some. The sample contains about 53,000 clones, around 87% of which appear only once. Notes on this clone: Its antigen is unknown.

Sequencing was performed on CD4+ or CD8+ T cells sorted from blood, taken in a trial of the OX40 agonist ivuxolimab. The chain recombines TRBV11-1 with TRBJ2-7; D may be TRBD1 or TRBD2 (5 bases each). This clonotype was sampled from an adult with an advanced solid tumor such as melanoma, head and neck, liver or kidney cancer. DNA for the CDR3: TGTGCCAGCAGCTTAAGGGACGGGGCCTACGAGCAGTACTTC. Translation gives CASSLRDGAYEQYF.